This TCR beta chain was captured by sequencing in a study of T cell responses to AZD1222 COVID-19 vaccine. Study-level information: Second-dose timings of about 4 or about 12 weeks were pooled. Study findings and constraints: Repertoire sampling happened only post peak T cell response. Vaccine-associated CD4 TCRs ranged over spike, dominating at 160-218 and 743-854.

Assay used: immunoSEQ multiplex PCR; TCRdb lists only in-frame clones, some missing. The data hold approximately 170,000 clones, with over 85% observed a single time. In the case of this clone: The antigen is not known.

CDR3 size: 11 residues. V was cut by 7 bases and J by 6 bases, with 12 bases left in between. The V gene's germline CDR1 is SQVTM and CDR2 ANQGSEA. This chain joins TRBV29-1 and TRBJ1-1; no clear D. This sequence originates from an adult in good health. The material sequenced was peripheral blood, taken on day 0 of AZD1222 vaccination. CDR3 sequence: CSETIFSEAFF. The DNA of the CDR3 is TGCAGCGAGACAATCTTTTCTGAAGCTTTCTTT.